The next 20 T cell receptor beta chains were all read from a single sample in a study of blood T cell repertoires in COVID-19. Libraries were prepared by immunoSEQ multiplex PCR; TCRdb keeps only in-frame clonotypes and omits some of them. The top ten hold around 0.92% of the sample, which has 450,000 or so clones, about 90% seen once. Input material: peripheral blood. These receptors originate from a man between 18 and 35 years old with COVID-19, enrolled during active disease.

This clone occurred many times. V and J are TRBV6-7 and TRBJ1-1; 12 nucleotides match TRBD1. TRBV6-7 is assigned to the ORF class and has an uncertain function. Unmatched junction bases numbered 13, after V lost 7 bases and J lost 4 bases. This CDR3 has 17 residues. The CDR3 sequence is CASTWDRGQPGGTEAFF. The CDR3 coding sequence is TGTGCCAGCACCTGGGACAGGGGGCAGCCTGGGGGCACTGAAGCTTTCTTT.

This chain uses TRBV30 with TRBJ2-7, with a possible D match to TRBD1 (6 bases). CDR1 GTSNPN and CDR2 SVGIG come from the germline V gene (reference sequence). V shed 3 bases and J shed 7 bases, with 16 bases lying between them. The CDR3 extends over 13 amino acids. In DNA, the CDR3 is TGTGCCTGGAGGGGGGCGGATACCGGGGAGCAGTACTTC. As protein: CAWRGADTGEQYF.

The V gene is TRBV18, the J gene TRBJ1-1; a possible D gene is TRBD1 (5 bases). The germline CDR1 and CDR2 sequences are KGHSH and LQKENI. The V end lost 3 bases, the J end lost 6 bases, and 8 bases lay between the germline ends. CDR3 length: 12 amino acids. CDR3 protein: CASSPWGAEAFF. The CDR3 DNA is TGTGCCAGCTCACCTTGGGGGGCTGAAGCTTTCTTT.

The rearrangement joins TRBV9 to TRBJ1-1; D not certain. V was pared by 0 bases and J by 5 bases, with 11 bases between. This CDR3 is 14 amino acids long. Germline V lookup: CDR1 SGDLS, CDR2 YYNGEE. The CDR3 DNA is TGTGCCAGCAGCGTAGCTTTCGGAGGAACTGAAGCTTTCTTT. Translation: CASSVAFGGTEAFF.

CDR3 in DNA: TGTGCCTCAGGGGGGAATGAGCAGTTCTTC. It yields the protein CASGGNEQFF. The chain links TRBV19 to TRBJ2-1, with D possibly TRBD1 on 7 matching bases. Germline V CDR1 and CDR2: LNHDA, SQIVND (reference sequence). The CDR3 covers 10 residues. V was pared by 11 bases and J by 7 bases, with 9 bases between.

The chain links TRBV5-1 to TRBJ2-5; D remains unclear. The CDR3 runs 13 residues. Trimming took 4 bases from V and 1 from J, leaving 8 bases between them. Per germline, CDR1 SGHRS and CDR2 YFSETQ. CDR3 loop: CASSQSIQETQYF. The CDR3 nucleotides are TGCGCCAGCAGCCAAAGCATCCAAGAGACCCAGTACTTC.

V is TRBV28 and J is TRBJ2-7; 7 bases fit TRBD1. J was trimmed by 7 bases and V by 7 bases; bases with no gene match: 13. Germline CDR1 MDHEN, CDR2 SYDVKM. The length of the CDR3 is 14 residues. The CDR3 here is CASTLTGRHWEQYF. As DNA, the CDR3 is TGTGCCAGCACCCTGACAGGGAGACATTGGGAGCAGTACTTC.

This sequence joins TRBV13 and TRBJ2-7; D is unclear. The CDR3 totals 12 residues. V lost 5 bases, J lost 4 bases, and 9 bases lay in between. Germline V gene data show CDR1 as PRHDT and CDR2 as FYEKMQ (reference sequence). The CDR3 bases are TGTGCCAGCAGCCTCTCTCGGTACGAGCAGTACTTC. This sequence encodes CASSLSRYEQYF.

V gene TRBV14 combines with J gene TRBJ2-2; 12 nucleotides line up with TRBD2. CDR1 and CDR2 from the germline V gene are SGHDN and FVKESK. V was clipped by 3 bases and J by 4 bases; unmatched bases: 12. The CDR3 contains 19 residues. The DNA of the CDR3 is TGTGCCAGCAGCCACAAGACTAGCGGGAGTAGGTTGTTCACCGGGGAGCTGTTTTTT. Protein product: CASSHKTSGSRLFTGELFF.

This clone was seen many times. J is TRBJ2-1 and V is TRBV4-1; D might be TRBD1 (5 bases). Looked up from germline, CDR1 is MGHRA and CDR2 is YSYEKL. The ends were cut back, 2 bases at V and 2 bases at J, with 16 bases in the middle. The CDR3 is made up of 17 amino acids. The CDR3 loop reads CASSQLPPRVAYNEQFF. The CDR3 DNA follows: TGCGCCAGCAGCCAACTTCCCCCCAGGGTCGCCTACAATGAGCAGTTCTTC.

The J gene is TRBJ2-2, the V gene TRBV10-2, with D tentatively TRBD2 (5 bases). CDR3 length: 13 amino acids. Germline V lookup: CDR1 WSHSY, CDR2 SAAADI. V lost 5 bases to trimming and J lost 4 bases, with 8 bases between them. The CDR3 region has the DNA TGCGCCAGCAGTCCTAGCATCACCGGGGAGCTGTTTTTT. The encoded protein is CASSPSITGELFF.

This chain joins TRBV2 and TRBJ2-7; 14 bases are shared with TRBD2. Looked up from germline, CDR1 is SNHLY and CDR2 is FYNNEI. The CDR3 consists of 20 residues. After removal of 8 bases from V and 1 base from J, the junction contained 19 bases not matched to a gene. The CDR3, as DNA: TGTGCCAGCGTGTCAGGGGATACCGGGACTAGCGGGAGACCATCCTACGAGCAGTACTTC. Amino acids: CASVSGDTGTSGRPSYEQYF.

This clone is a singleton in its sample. The CDR3 bases are TGTGCCAGCAGCTTAGGTCAGACAAACACTGAAGCTTTCTTT. As protein: CASSLGQTNTEAFF. The chain links TRBV7-9 to TRBJ1-1, with unresolved D. The CDR3 contains 14 residues. The germline V and J ends were trimmed by 1 base and 2 bases, with 8 bases remaining between them. The germline V gene encodes CDR1 SEHNR and CDR2 FQNEAQ (reference sequence).

The CDR3 coding sequence is TGCGCCAGCAGCCTCACTAGCGGCACCACAGATACGCAGTATTTT. Protein product: CASSLTSGTTDTQYF. This chain connects TRBV5-1 to TRBJ2-3; 8 bases align to TRBD2. The length of the CDR3 is 15 residues. CDR1 is SGHRS, CDR2 YFSETQ, per germline. J was trimmed by 2 bases and V by 4 bases; bases with no gene match: 6.

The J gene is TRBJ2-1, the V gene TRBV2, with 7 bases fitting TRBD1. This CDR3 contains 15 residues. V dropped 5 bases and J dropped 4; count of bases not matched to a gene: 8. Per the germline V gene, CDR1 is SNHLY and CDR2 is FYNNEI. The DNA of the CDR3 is TGTGCCAGCAGTCAAAGGGACAGAGGATACAATGAGCAGTTCTTC. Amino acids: CASSQRDRGYNEQFF.

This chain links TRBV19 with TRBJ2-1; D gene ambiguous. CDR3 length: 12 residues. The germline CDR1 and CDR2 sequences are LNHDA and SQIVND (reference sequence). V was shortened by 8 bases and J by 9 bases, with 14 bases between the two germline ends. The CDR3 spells CASGNQASEQFF. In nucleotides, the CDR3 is TGTGCCAGTGGTAATCAGGCCTCTGAGCAGTTCTTC.

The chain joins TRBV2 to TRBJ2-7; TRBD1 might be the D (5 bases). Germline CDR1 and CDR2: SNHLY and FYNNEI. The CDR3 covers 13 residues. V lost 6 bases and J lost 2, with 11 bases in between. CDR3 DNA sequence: TGTGCCAGCAGCACGGACATCACCTACGAGCAGTACTTC. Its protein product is CASSTDITYEQYF.

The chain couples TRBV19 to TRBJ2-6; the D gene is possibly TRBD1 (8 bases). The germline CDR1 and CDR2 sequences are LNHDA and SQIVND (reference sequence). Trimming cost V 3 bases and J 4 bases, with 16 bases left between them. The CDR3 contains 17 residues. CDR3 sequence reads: CASSIGQGGSGANVLTF. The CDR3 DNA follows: TGTGCCAGTAGTATCGGACAGGGAGGGTCCGGGGCCAACGTCCTGACTTTC.

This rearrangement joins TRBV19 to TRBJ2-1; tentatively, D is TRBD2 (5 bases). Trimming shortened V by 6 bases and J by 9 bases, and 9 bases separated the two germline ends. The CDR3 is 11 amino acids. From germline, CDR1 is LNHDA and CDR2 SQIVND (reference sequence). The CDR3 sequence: CASRGRGEQFF. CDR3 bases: TGTGCCAGTAGAGGTCGGGGTGAGCAGTTCTTC.

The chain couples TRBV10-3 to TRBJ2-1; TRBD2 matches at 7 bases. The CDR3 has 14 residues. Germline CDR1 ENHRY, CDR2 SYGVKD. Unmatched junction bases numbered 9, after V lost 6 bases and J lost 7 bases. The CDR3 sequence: CAIRMTSQENEQFF. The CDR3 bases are TGTGCCATCAGAATGACTAGCCAGGAAAATGAGCAGTTCTTC.